This TCR beta chain was captured by sequencing in a study of blood T cell repertoires in COVID-19. Only in-frame clones appear in the TCRdb table, and some are missing; sequencing was by immunoSEQ multiplex PCR. The table has 300,000 or so clones, around 87% seen once; the top ten hold around 8%. This CDR3 contains 15 residues. V shed 3 bases and J shed 0 bases, with 8 bases lying between them. CDR1 is MDHEN and CDR2 is SYDVKM in the germline V gene. The V call is TRBV28, the J call TRBJ1-4, with D unclear. This sequence originates from a woman in her fifties or sixties who had recovered from COVID-19. The source material was peripheral blood. CDR3 amino acids: CASSLTFTTNEKLFF. CDR3 nucleotide sequence: TGTGCCAGCAGTTTGACATTTACAACTAATGAAAAACTGTTTTTT.